These 8 T cell receptor beta chains were sequenced from one sample in a study of blood T cells in healthy people across ages. Next came a second PCR, run for about 7 to 12 cycles, which used a sample-barcoded 5' primer along with a J-beta primer mix. TCRdb redid the calling of the 5' RACE reads with MiXCR, one entry per CDR3 protein. This table holds hundreds of thousands of distinct CDR3 sequences, around 50% found once. The sequenced material came from blood. These receptors came from a man in his forties in good health.

This clonotype turned up a few times. The rearrangement uses TRBV29-1 and TRBJ2-4; D not resolved. This CDR3 comprises 11 residues. V dropped 0 bases and J dropped 9 bases, with 6 bases sitting between them. Germline CDR1 and CDR2: SQVTM and ANQGSEA. CDR3 nucleotides: TGCAGCGTTGAAGATCTCGGCATTCAGTACTTC. It encodes CSVEDLGIQYF.

This sequence joins TRBV12-3 or TRBV12-4 and TRBJ2-3; perhaps TRBD1 as D (5 bases). This CDR3 region has 14 residues. Trimming took 6 bases from V and 4 from J, leaving 14 bases between them. The CDR3 protein is CASRQAVGPDTQYF. DNA for the CDR3: TGTGCCAGCAGACAAGCCGTGGGGCCAGATACGCAGTATTTT.

J is TRBJ2-7 and V is TRBV9; 11 bases fit TRBD2. With V trimmed by 4 bases and J by 10 bases, 19 bases remained unmatched. In germline, CDR1 is SGDLS, CDR2 YYNGEE. This CDR3 contains 17 residues. Written as DNA, the CDR3 is TGTGCCAGCAGCTCTCAAACGACTAGCGGGGTCGTCGGAACCCAGTACTTC. Translated: CASSSQTTSGVVGTQYF. The full variable domain, its missing parts supplied by reference TRBV9 and TRBJ2-7, is DSGVTQTPKHLITATGQRVTLRCSPRSGDLSVYWYQQSLDQGLQFLIQYYNGEERAKGNILERFSAQQFPDLHSELNLSSLELGDSALYFCASSSQTTSGVVGTQYFGPGTRLTVT.

The J gene is TRBJ2-1, the V gene TRBV7-3; TRBD2 is a possible D gene (5 bases). The CDR3 covers 14 residues. Per the germline V gene, CDR1 is SGHTA and CDR2 is FQGTGA. With 1 base removed from V and 5 bases from J, the gap between germline ends came to 9 bases. In DNA, the CDR3 is TGTGCCAGCAGCTTAATCAGCGGACACAATGAGCAGTTCTTC. Protein: CASSLISGHNEQFF.

A single count supports this clonotype. The chain combines TRBV27 with TRBJ2-7; D not certain. The better agreement between TRBJ2-5 and the DNA end casts doubt on the J call. The CDR3 extends over 14 amino acids. Germline CDR1 and CDR2: MNHEY and SMNVEV (reference sequence). The chain's CDR3 is CASSLRAVQETQYF. The CDR3 coding sequence is TGTGCCAGCAGTTTACGAGCAGTACAAGAGACCCAGTACTTC.

This clonotype appeared once. The rearrangement links TRBV7-8 to TRBJ2-7; TRBD1 matches at 7 bases. Germline CDR1 and CDR2: SGHVS and FQNEAQ. Germline trimming cut 1 base from V and 0 bases from J; bases unmatched to any gene: 6. The CDR3 is made up of 16 amino acids. The CDR3 region is CASSLGRGPSSYEQYF. The CDR3 region has the DNA TGTGCCAGCAGCTTAGGTAGGGGGCCTTCCTCCTACGAGCAGTACTTC.

V and J are TRBV20-1 and TRBJ1-2; no firm D call. CDR1 is DFQATT and CDR2 is SNEGSKA in the germline V gene (reference sequence). The V end lost 6 bases, the J end lost 7 bases, and 15 bases lay between the germline ends. This CDR3 comprises 12 residues. In nucleotides, the CDR3 is TGCAGTGCACAACTGGGTGGCTCTGGCTACACCTTC. Its translation is CSAQLGGSGYTF.

This clonotype was counted only a few times. This chain links TRBV5-1 with TRBJ2-1; 9 nucleotides match TRBD2. This CDR3 region has 16 residues. The V gene's germline CDR1 is SGHRS and CDR2 YFSETQ. The J segment lost 8 bases and the V segment lost 0 bases, leaving 9 bases of the junction unmatched. The CDR3 region is CASSLVLAGGQDEQFF. DNA of the CDR3: TGCGCCAGCAGCTTGGTACTCGCGGGAGGGCAGGATGAGCAGTTCTTC.